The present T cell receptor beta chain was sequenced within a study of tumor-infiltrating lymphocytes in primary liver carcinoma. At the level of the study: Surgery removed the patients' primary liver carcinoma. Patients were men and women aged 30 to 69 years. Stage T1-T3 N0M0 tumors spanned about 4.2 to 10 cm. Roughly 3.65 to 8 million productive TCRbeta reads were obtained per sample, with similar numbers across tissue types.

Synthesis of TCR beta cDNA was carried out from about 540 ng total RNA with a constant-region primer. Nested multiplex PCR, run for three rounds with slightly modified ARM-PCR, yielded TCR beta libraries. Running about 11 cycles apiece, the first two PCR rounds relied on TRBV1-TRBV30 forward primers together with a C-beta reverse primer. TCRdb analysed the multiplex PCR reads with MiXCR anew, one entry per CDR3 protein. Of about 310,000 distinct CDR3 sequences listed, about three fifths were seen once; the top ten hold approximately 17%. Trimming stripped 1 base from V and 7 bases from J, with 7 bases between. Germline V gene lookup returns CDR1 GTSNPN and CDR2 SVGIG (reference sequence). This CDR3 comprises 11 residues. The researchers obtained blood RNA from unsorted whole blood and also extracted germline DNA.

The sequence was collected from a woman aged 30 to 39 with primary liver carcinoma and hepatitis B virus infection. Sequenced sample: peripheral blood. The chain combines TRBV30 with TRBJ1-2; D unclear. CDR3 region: CAWSGASGYTF. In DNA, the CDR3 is TGTGCCTGGAGTGGGGCAAGTGGCTACACCTTC. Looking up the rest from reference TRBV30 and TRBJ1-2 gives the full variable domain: SQTIHQWPATLVQPVGSPLSLECTVEGTSNPNLYWYRQAAGRGLQLLFYSVGIGQISSEVPQNLSASRPQDRQFILSSKKLLLSDSGFYLCAWSGASGYTFGSGTRLTVV.